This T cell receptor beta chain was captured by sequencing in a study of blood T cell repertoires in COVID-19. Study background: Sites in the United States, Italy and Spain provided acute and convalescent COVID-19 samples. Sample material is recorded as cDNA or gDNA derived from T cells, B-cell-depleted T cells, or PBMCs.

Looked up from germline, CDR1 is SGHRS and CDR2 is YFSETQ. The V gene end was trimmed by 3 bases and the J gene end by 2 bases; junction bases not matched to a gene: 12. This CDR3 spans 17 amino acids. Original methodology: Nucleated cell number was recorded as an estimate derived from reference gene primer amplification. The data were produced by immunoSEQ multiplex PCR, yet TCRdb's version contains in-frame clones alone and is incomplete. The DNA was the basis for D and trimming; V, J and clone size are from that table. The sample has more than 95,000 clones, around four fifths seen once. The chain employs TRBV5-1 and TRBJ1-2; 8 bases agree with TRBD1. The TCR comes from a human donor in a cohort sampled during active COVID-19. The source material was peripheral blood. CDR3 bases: TGCGCCAGCAGCTGGGGAGGGACAGGTGGCTCAAACTATGGCTACACCTTC. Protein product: CASSWGGTGGSNYGYTF.